These T cell receptor beta chains were read from a single sample in a study of T cells after posttransplantation cyclophosphamide. Method: immunoSEQ multiplex PCR; TCRdb's copy keeps in-frame clones and lacks some. The sample has tens of thousands of clones, 80% to 90% seen once. The input for sequencing was PBMCs, taken after an allogeneic stem cell transplant with a calcineurin inhibitor and methotrexate. Receptors originate from a female patient aged 50-60 years who received an allogeneic stem cell transplant from an unrelated donor, was CMV-positive, and had chronic GVHD only. Part of the T cells may come from the graft donor. Each CDR3 is given with its conserved first and last residue. A D gene is named only where the DNA matches it firmly. A row's size may be missing; if present it is once, few, many or a size class.

TGTGCCAGCAGCTCCGTCGGCGGGATGGGCTCCTACGAGCAGTACTTC	CASSSVGGMGSYEQYF	once	NA	TRBV7-2	TRBJ2-7
TGCGCCAGCACCCAACAGGGGTTGAGCACAGATACGCAGTATTTT	CASTQQGLSTDTQYF	NA	TRBD1	TRBV5-1	TRBJ2-3
TGTGCCAGTAGTATCCCCCGACTAGGCGTAGCAGATACGCAGTATTTT	CASSIPRLGVADTQYF	once	NA	TRBV19	TRBJ2-3
TGTGCCAGCAGCCACCGGACTAGTGACAGTGGTGAGCAGTTCTTC	CASSHRTSDSGEQFF	NA	TRBD2	TRBV7-8	TRBJ2-1
TGCGCCAGCAGCCCGGGACAGGGGGGTACTGAAGCTTTCTTT	CASSPGQGGTEAFF	NA	TRBD1	TRBV5-1	TRBJ1-1
TGTGCCAGCAGCTATCCAGGACTAGCGGGTCTACTCTACGAGCAGTACTTC	CASSYPGLAGLLYEQYF	NA	TRBD2	TRBV5-5	TRBJ2-7
TGTGCCAGCAGCTCAAGGACAGGGAGGGGCGAAAAACTGTTTTTT	CASSSRTGRGEKLFF	NA	TRBD1	TRBV7-9	TRBJ1-4
TGTGCCAGCAGTTTACAAGGGACTAGCTTTTACGAGCAGTACTTC	CASSLQGTSFYEQYF	NA	TRBD2	TRBV27	TRBJ2-7
TGTGCCAGCAGTTTAAACTCTTACTCTGGAAACACCATATATTTT	CASSLNSYSGNTIYF	NA	NA	TRBV28	TRBJ1-3
TGCGCCAGCAGCTTGGACGGGTCCTACGAGCAGTACTTC	CASSLDGSYEQYF	NA	NA	TRBV5-1	TRBJ2-7
TGCGCCAGCAGCCCTATACTAGCGGGAGATCTCCATGAGCAGTTCTTC	CASSPILAGDLHEQFF	NA	TRBD2	TRBV4-1	TRBJ2-1
TGTGTAAACAGGATCCAAGAGACCCAGTACTTC	CVNRIQETQYF	NA	NA	TRBV30	TRBJ2-5
TGTGCCAGCAGCTTGGAGGGGAGGGGGGCCCATGGCTACACCTTC	CASSLEGRGAHGYTF	NA	NA	TRBV5-4	TRBJ1-2
TGTGCCAGCTCACAAACAGAGAACACTGAAGCTTTCTTT	CASSQTENTEAFF	once	NA	TRBV18	TRBJ1-1
TGTGCCAGCAGGACACAGGGGGAGAACTACGAGCAGTACTTC	CASRTQGENYEQYF	NA	TRBD1	TRBV6-5	TRBJ2-7
TGTGCCAGCAGAGAGAGCGGGATGGCTGAAGCTTTCTTT	CASRESGMAEAFF	few	NA	TRBV28	TRBJ1-1
TGTGCCAGCAGTTTTGCCTCTTTTGACTTTTCTTTAATTTATAGCAATCAGCCCCAGCATTTT	CASSFASFDFSLIYSNQPQHF	once	NA	TRBV28	TRBJ1-5
TGTGCCAGCAGCGCTGGCAGTGCAACTAATGAAAAACTGTTTTTT	CASSAGSATNEKLFF	NA	NA	TRBV6-5	TRBJ1-4
TGTGCCAGCTCATTGCTAGCGGGAGGGCCCAACAATGAGCAGTTCTTC	CASSLLAGGPNNEQFF	NA	TRBD2	TRBV18	TRBJ2-1
TGTGCCAGCTCACGGTCTAGCGGGAGCGCCAAAAACATTCAGTACTTC	CASSRSSGSAKNIQYF	NA	TRBD2	TRBV18	TRBJ2-4
TGTGCCAGTAGTATAGATCTTTGGGGCGGGAACGCCTACGAGCAGTACTTC	CASSIDLWGGNAYEQYF	NA	NA	TRBV19	TRBJ2-7
TGTGCCAGCAGCTTTGATCCCGGGCAGGGGCCTAGCACAGATACGCAGTATTTT	CASSFDPGQGPSTDTQYF	NA	NA	TRBV5-4	TRBJ2-3
TGTGCCAGCAGCCTAAAGAACACTGAAGCTTTCTTT	CASSLKNTEAFF	NA	NA	TRBV11-2	TRBJ1-1
TGTGCCACCAGCAGAGATGTTCCCGGCTCTGGAAACACCATATATTTT	CATSRDVPGSGNTIYF	NA	NA	TRBV15	TRBJ1-3
TGTGCCAGCAGCTCAATCCTCCCGACTAGCGGGATGGAGACCCAGTACTTC	CASSSILPTSGMETQYF	NA	TRBD2	TRBV7-2	TRBJ2-5